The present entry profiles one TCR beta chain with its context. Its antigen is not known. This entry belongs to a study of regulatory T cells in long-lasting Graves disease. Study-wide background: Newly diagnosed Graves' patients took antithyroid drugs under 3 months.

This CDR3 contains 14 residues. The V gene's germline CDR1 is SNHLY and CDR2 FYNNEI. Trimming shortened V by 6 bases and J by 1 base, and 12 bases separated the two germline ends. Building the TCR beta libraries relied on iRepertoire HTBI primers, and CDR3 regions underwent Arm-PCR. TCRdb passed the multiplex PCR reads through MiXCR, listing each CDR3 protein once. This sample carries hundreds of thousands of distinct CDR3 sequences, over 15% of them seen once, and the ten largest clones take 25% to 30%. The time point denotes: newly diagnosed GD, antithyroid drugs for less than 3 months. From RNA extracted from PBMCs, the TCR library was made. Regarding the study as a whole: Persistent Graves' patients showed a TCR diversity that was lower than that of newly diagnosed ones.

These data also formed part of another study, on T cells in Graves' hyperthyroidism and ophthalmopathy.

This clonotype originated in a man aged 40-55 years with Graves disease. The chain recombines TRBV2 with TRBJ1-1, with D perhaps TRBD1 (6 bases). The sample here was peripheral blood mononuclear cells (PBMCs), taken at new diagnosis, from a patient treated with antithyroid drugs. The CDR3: CASSTNRANTEAFF. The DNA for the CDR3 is TGTGCCAGCAGCACGAACAGGGCGAACACTGAAGCTTTCTTT.